The entry that follows covers one TCR beta chain sequence. The V gene lost 1 base and the J gene lost 1 base, with 8 bases spanning the gap. Germline assignment: CDR1 LNHNV and CDR2 YYDKDF (reference sequence). The CDR3 is 14 amino acids. In the authors' workflow: Amplifying reference gene primers gave estimates of nucleated cell counts. Assay used: immunoSEQ multiplex PCR; TCRdb lists only in-frame clones, some missing. The DNA gave D and trimming, while V, J and clone size come from that table. This table has about 190,000 clones, 70% to 85% appearing once. The source of the sample is a study of blood T cell repertoires in COVID-19. Study overall: From the United States, Italy and Spain came samples of acute and convalescent COVID-19.

This receptor was taken from a woman between 45 and 65 years old with acute or convalescent COVID-19. The chain uses TRBV15 and TRBJ2-7; D might be TRBD2 (5 bases). The specimen was peripheral blood. CDR3 region: CATSRVRESYEQYF. The CDR3 region has the DNA TGTGCCACCAGCAGAGTTAGGGAGTCCTACGAGCAGTACTTC.